Sequencing of this TCR beta chain was carried out in a study of PD-1 and CTLA-4 blockade in melanoma. The CDR3 runs to 17 residues. Deletions cut 1 base from V and 4 bases from J, with 16 bases between. The germline gives CDR1 SEHNR, CDR2 FQNEAQ (reference sequence). TCRdb's copy holds only in-frame clones and misses some; the assay was immunoSEQ multiplex PCR. This table holds tens of thousands of clones, 85% to 90% found once. Sequencing was performed on CD8+ T cells from peripheral blood, taken before anti-PD-1 treatment. The receptor was derived from a human donor with melanoma. This chain connects TRBV7-9 to TRBJ1-4; weak D call: TRBD1 (6 bases). The DNA for the CDR3 is TGTGCCAGCAGCTTAGTTGGGCGAGGACAGATTAATGAAAAACTGTTTTTT. It codes for CASSLVGRGQINEKLFF.